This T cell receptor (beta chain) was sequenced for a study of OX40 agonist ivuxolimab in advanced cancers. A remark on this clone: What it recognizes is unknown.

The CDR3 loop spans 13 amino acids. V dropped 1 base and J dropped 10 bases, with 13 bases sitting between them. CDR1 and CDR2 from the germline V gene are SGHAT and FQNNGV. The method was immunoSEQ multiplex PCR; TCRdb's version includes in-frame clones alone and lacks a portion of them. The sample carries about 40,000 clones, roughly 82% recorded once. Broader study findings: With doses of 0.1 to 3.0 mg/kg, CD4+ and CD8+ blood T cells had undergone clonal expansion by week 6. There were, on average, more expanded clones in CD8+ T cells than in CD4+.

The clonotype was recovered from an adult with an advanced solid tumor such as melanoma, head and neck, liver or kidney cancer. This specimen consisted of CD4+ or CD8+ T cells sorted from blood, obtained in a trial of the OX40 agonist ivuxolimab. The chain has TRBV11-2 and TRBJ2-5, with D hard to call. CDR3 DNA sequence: TGTGCCAGCAGCTTAGCCCCATCGCAGGACCAGTACTTC. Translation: CASSLAPSQDQYF.